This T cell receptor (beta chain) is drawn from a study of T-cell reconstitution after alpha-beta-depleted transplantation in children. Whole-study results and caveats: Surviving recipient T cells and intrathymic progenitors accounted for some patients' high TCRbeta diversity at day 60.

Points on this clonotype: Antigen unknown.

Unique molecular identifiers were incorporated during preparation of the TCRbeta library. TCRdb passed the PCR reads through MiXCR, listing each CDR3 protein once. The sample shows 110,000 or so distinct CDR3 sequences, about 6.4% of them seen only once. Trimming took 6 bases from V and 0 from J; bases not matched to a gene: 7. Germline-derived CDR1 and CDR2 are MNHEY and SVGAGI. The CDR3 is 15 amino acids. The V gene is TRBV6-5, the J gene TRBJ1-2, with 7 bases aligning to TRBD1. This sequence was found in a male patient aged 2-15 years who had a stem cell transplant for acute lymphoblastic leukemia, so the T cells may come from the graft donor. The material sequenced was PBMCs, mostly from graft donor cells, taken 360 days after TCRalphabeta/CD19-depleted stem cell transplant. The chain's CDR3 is CASSYRDRANYGYTF. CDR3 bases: TGTGCCAGCAGCTACCGGGACAGAGCTAACTATGGCTACACCTTC.